A single sample gave rise to the 10 T cell receptor beta chains below, sequenced in a study of blood T cell repertoires in COVID-19. The method was immunoSEQ multiplex PCR; TCRdb's version includes in-frame clones alone and lacks a portion of them. The sample lists about 170,000 clones, around 83% seen once, with roughly 19% in the top ten. Sequenced input: peripheral blood. The receptors were sampled from a woman aged 70-85 years who had recovered from COVID-19.

This clone has ten or more counts. The gene calls are TRBV12-3 or TRBV12-4 and TRBJ1-1; the match to TRBD1 covers 9 bases. Germline trimming cut 2 bases from V and 10 bases from J; bases unmatched to any gene: 5. This CDR3 comprises 13 residues. Written as DNA, the CDR3 is TGTGCCAGCAGTTTAAATCGGGGACAGGGAGCTTTCTTT. This translates into CASSLNRGQGAFF.

This chain joins TRBV30 and TRBJ1-5; D perhaps matches TRBD1 (5 bases). V lost 1 base and J 5 bases, leaving 21 bases between the germline ends. The CDR3 totals 17 residues. Germline-derived CDR1 and CDR2 are GTSNPN and SVGIG (reference sequence). CDR3 protein: CAWSGGVSRDQDQPQHF. Written as DNA, the CDR3 is TGTGCCTGGAGTGGGGGGGTTTCCCGGGACCAAGATCAGCCCCAGCATTTT.

J is TRBJ2-5 and V is TRBV18; 13 positions agree with TRBD2. The germline CDR1 and CDR2 sequences are KGHSH and LQKENI. CDR3 length: 16 amino acids. Unmatched junction bases numbered 4, after V lost 4 bases and J lost 2 bases. CDR3 loop: CASSRPLAGGQETQYF. In nucleotides, the CDR3 is TGTGCCAGCTCACGACCACTAGCGGGAGGGCAAGAGACCCAGTACTTC.

The chain combines TRBV18 with TRBJ2-1; possible D gene TRBD2, 6 bases. Germline loops: CDR1 KGHSH, CDR2 LQKENI. Deletions cut 3 bases from V and 5 bases from J, with 8 bases between. The CDR3 consists of 13 residues. The CDR3 DNA follows: TGTGCCAGCTCACCCACTAGCCACAATGAGCAGTTCTTC. Translation: CASSPTSHNEQFF.

The chain joins TRBV5-5 to TRBJ1-1; D call uncertain. This CDR3 region has 13 residues. Trimming pared 4 bases from V and 3 bases from J, leaving 10 bases between. The germline gives CDR1 SGHKS, CDR2 YYEKEE (reference sequence). CDR3 protein: CASSTGPDTEAFF. The CDR3 bases are TGTGCCAGCAGCACCGGTCCCGACACTGAAGCTTTCTTT.

The rearrangement joins TRBV14 to TRBJ2-7; 7 bases map to TRBD2. With V trimmed by 4 bases and J by 2 bases, 2 bases remained unmatched. Germline CDR1 and CDR2: SGHDN and FVKESK. The CDR3 covers 13 residues. The CDR3 spells CASSRRGAYEQYF. CDR3 sequence (DNA): TGTGCCAGCAGCCGCCGGGGGGCCTACGAGCAGTACTTC.

The rearrangement joins TRBV4-1 to TRBJ2-1, with 10 bases identical to TRBD2. The CDR3 is 17 residues long. The V segment lost 6 bases and the J segment 0 bases; nucleotides outside the gene matches: 8. Germline V lookup: CDR1 MGHRA, CDR2 YSYEKL. CDR3: CASSRLAGVLSYNEQFF. The CDR3 region has the DNA TGCGCCAGCAGTAGGCTAGCGGGAGTTCTCTCCTACAATGAGCAGTTCTTC.

This rearrangement joins TRBV2 to TRBJ1-5; possibly TRBD1 for D (6 bases). The CDR3 covers 13 residues. Germline loops: CDR1 SNHLY, CDR2 FYNNEI. The ends were cut back, 3 bases at V and 6 bases at J, with 9 bases in the middle. The CDR3 bases are TGTGCCAGCAGTGACAGGGGAATTCAGCCCCAGCATTTT. Encoded protein: CASSDRGIQPQHF.

The chain carries TRBV4-1 and TRBJ1-1, with a possible D match to TRBD1 (5 bases). In germline, CDR1 is MGHRA, CDR2 YSYEKL. V lost 5 bases to trimming and J lost 4 bases, with 14 bases between them. This CDR3 spans 14 amino acids. In DNA form, the CDR3 reads TGCGCCAGCAGCTACTCCAGGGTTGGCACTGAAGCTTTCTTT. Translating gives CASSYSRVGTEAFF.

The chain carries TRBV19 and TRBJ1-5, with D possibly matching TRBD1 (5 bases). There are 17 residues in the CDR3. Trimming took off 9 bases at V and 0 bases at J, with 21 bases between the two ends. Germline V gives CDR1 LNHDA, CDR2 SQIVND (reference sequence). Here the CDR3 DNA reads TGTGCCAGCGAATCCGCTACAGGATTCCTTAGCAATCAGCCCCAGCATTTT. Translated, it gives CASESATGFLSNQPQHF.